The clone carrying this TCR beta chain was found a few times. The target antigen is unknown. This specimen comes from a study of cytomegalovirus exposure and HLA in healthy donors. Whole-study results and caveats: While the bulk of TCR sequences proved rare, some public TCRs turned up in many donors.

There are 14 residues in the CDR3. The J segment lost 6 bases and the V segment lost 5 bases, leaving 10 bases of the junction unmatched. CDR1 MDHEN and CDR2 SYDVKM come from the germline V gene. Vbeta (60) and Jbeta (13) primers were used in the PCR. Using immunoSEQ multiplex PCR, the repertoire was profiled, and TCRdb retains in-frame clones only, with some absent. The data hold 36,000 or so clones, with around 84% observed a single time. The receptor comes from a woman aged 18-29 years in good health and CMV-seronegative. Input material: PBMCs. This sequence joins TRBV28 and TRBJ2-7, with 7 bases fitting TRBD1. CDR3 coding DNA: TGTGCCAGCAGTCCTATGACAGGGCTCGTCGAGCAGTACTTC. It specifies CASSPMTGLVEQYF.